This TCR beta chain was recovered during a study of identical twins. TCRdb called the 5' RACE reads again in MiXCR, with one record for every CDR3 protein. The top ten hold around 5.4% of the sample, which has about 240,000 distinct CDR3 sequences, about 7.5% seen once. These records were also assigned to another study, of yellow fever vaccine responses in identical twins.

Sequenced sample: CD8+ T cells sorted from blood. The sequence was collected from a young woman in good health.

In DNA form, the CDR3 reads TGTGCCAGCAGCACAGACGGGAGCAATCAGCCCCAGCATTTT. Translating it yields CASSTDGSNQPQHF. This chain uses TRBV12-3 or TRBV12-4 with TRBJ1-5; D gene ambiguous. The CDR3 has 14 residues. Trimming shortened V by 6 bases and J by 1 base, and 10 bases separated the two germline ends.